Shown below are 3 T cell receptor beta chains from a single sample sequenced in a study of cytotoxic CD8 clonotypes in ibrutinib-treated CLL. Only in-frame clones appear in the TCRdb table, and some are missing; sequencing was by immunoSEQ multiplex PCR. The repertoire holds about 160,000 clones, about four fifths seen once, with under 5.5% in the top ten. The sample in question was PBMCs, obtained after 24 months of ibrutinib treatment. The receptors come from a human donor with chronic lymphocytic leukemia.

The chain recombines TRBV4-1 with TRBJ2-1; the D is unclear. Per the germline V gene, CDR1 is MGHRA and CDR2 is YSYEKL. The CDR3 covers 14 residues. Deletions cut 0 bases from V and 3 bases from J, with 6 bases between. CDR3 DNA: TGCGCCAGCAGCCAAGAGAGACTCTACAATGAGCAGTTCTTC. As protein: CASSQERLYNEQFF.

This chain links TRBV11-2 with TRBJ1-4, with 7 bases identical to TRBD1. The CDR3 consists of 16 residues. Trimming removed 3 bases from V and 0 bases from J; junction bases left unmatched: 4. Germline V gene sequence: CDR1 SGHAT, CDR2 FQNNGV. For the CDR3, the DNA is TGTGCCAGCAGCTTTCGACAGGGTACAACTAATGAAAAACTGTTTTTT. It translates to CASSFRQGTTNEKLFF.

As concerns this clone: Other DNA sequences in the same sample also yield this CDR3. This rearrangement joins TRBV6-5 to TRBJ1-1, with a possible D match to TRBD1 (5 bases). V was trimmed by 2 bases and J by 5 bases, leaving 9 bases between them. Germline V lookup: CDR1 MNHEY, CDR2 SVGAGI. This CDR3 has 13 amino acids. The CDR3 DNA follows: TGTGCCAGCAGTTACCTGGGGGGAACTGAAGCTTTCTTT. Its protein product is CASSYLGGTEAFF.